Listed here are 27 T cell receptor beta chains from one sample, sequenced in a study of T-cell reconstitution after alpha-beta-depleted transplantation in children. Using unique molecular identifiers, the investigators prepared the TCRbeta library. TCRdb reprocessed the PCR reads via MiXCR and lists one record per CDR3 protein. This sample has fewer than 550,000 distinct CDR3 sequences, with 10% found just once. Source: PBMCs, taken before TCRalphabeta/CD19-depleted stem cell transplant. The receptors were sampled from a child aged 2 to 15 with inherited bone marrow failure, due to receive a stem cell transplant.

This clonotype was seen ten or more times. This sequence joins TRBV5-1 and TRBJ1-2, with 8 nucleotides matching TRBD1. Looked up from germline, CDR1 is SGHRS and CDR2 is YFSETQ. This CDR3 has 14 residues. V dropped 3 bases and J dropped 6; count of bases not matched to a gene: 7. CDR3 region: CASSSPGGRDGYTF. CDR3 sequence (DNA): TGCGCCAGCAGCTCACCAGGGGGCCGAGATGGCTACACCTTC. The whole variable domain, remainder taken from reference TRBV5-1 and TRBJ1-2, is KAGVTQTPRYLIKTRGQQVTLSCSPISGHRSVSWYQQTPGQGLQFLFEYFSETQRNKGNFPGRFSGRQFSNSRSEMNVSTLELGDSALYLCASSSPGGRDGYTFGSGTRLTVV.

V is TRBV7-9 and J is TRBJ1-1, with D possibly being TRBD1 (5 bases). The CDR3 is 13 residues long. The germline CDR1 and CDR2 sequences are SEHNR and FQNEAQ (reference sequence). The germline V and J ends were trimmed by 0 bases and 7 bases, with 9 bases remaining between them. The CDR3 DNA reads TGTGCCAGCAGCTTAGCCGGACATAATGAAGCTTTCTTT. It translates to CASSLAGHNEAFF.

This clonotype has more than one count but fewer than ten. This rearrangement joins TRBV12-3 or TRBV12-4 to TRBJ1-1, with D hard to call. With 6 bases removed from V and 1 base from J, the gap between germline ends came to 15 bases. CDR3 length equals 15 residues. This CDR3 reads CASRLSAAANTEAFF. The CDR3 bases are TGTGCCAGCAGGCTATCGGCCGCAGCGAACACTGAAGCTTTCTTT.

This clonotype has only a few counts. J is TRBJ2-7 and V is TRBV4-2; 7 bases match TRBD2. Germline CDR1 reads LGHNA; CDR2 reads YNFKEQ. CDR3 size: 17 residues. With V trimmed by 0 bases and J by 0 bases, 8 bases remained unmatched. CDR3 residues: CASSQDLTSGASYEQYF. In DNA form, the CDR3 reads TGTGCCAGCAGCCAAGATCTAACGAGCGGGGCCTCCTACGAGCAGTACTTC.

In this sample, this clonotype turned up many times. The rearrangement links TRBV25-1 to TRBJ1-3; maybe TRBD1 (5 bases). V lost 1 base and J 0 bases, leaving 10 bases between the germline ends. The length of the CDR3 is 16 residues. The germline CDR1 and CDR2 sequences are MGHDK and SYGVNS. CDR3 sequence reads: CASSESGGTSGNTIYF. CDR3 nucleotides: TGTGCCAGCAGTGAATCGGGAGGGACCTCTGGAAACACCATATATTTT.

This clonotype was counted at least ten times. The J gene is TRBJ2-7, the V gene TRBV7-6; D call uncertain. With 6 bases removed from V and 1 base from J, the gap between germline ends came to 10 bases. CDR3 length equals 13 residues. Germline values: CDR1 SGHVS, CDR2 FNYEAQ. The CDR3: CASRGLGSYEQYF. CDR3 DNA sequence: TGTGCCAGCAGGGGATTGGGATCCTACGAGCAGTACTTC.

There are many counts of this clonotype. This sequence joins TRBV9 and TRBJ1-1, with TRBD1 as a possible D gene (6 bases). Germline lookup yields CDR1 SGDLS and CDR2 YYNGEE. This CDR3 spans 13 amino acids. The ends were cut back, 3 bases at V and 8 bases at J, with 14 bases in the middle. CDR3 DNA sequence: TGTGCCAGCAGCGCTTATTCCGGGACAGAAGCTTTCTTT. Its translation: CASSAYSGTEAFF.

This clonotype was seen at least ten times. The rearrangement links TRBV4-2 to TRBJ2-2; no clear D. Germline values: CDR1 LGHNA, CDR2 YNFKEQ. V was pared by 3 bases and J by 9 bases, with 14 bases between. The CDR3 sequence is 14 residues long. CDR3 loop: CASSQSDQDRELFF. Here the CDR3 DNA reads TGTGCCAGCAGCCAGTCGGACCAAGACAGGGAGCTGTTTTTT.

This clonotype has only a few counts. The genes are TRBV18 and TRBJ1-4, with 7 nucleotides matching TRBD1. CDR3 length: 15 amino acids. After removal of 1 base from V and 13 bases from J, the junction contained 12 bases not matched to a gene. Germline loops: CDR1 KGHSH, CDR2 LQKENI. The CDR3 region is CASSPRDSLARGLFF. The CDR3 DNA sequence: TGTGCCAGCTCACCACGGGACAGCCTTGCCCGTGGACTGTTTTTT.

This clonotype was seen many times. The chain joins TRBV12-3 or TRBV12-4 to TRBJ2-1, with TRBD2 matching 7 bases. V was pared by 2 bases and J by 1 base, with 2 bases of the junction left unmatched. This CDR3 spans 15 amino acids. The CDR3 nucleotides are TGTGCCAGCAGTTTATTCGGGGGGTCCTACAATGAGCAGTTCTTC. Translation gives CASSLFGGSYNEQFF.

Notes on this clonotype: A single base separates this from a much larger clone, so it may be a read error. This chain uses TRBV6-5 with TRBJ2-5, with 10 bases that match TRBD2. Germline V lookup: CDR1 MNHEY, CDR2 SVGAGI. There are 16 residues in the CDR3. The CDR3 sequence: CASTYEREGLQLTQYF. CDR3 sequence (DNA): TGTGCCAGCACTTACGAGCGGGAGGGCCTACAATTGACCCAGTACTTC.

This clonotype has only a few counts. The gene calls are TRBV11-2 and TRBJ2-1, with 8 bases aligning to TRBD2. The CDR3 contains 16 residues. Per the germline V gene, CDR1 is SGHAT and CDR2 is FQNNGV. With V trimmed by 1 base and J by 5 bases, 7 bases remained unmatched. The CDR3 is CASSLVAGGSNNEQFF. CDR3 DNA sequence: TGTGCCAGCAGCTTAGTGGCGGGAGGTAGCAACAATGAGCAGTTCTTC.

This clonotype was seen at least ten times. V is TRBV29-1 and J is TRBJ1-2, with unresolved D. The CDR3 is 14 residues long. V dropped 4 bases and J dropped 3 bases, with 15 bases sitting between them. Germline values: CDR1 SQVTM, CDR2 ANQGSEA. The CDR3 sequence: CSVVRGDLDYGYTF. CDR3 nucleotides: TGCAGCGTTGTCCGCGGGGATTTGGACTATGGCTACACCTTC. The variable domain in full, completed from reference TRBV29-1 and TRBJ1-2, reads SAVISQKPSRDICQRGTSLTIQCQVDSQVTMMFWYRQQPGQSLTLIATANQGSEATYESGFVIDKFPISRPNLTFSTLTVSNMSPEDSSIYLCSVVRGDLDYGYTFGSGTRLTVV.

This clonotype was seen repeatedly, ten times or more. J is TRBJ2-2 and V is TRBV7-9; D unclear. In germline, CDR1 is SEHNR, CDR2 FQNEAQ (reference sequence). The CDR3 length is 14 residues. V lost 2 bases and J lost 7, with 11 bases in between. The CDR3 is CASSLKWPDGELFF. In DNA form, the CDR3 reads TGTGCCAGCAGCTTAAAGTGGCCGGACGGGGAGCTGTTTTTT.

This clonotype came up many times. The CDR3 loop reads CSASRNEKLFF. CDR3 coding DNA: TGCAGTGCTAGCAGGAATGAAAAACTGTTTTTT. V is TRBV20-1 and J is TRBJ1-4; no clear D. The germline V gene has CDR1 DFQATT and CDR2 SNEGSKA (reference sequence). V was pared by 3 bases and J by 5 bases, with 4 bases between. CDR3 length equals 11 residues.

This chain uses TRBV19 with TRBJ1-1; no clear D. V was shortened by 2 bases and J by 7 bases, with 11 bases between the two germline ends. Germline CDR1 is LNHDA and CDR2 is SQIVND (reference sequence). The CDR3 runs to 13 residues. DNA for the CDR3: TGTGCCAGTAGTATATGGCAGTCTGGTGAAGCTTTCTTT. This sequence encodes CASSIWQSGEAFF.

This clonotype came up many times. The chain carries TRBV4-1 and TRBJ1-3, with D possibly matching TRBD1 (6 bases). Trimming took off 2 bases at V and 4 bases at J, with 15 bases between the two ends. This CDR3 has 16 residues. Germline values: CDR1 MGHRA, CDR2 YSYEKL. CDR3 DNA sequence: TGCGCCAGCAGCCAAATTCAGGGGACGGGAGGAAACACCATATATTTT. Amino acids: CASSQIQGTGGNTIYF.

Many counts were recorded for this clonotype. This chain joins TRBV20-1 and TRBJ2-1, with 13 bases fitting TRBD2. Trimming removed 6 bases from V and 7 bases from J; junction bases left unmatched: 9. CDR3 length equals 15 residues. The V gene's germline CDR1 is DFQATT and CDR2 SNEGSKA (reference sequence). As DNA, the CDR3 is TGCAGTGCGCCTGGACTAGCGGGAGCAGGGAATGAGCAGTTCTTC. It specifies CSAPGLAGAGNEQFF.

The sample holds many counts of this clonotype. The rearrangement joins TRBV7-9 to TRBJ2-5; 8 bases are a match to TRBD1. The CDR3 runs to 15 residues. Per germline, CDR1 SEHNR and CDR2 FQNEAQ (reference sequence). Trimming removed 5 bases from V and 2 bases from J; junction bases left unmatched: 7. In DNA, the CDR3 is TGTGCCAGCAGCCCCGGGACAGGAAGACAAGAGACCCAGTACTTC. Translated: CASSPGTGRQETQYF.

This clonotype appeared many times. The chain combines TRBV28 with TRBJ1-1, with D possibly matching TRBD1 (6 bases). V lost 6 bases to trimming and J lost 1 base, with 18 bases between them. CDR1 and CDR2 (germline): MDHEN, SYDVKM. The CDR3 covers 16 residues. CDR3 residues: CASSPGTISSNTEAFF. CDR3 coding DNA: TGTGCCAGCAGCCCCGGGACAATCTCCTCGAACACTGAAGCTTTCTTT. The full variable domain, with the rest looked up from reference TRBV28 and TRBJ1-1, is DVKVTQSSRYLVKRTGEKVFLECVQDMDHENMFWYRQDPGLGLRLIYFSYDVKMKEKGDIPEGYSVSREKKERFSLILESASTNQTSMYLCASSPGTISSNTEAFFGQGTRLTVV.

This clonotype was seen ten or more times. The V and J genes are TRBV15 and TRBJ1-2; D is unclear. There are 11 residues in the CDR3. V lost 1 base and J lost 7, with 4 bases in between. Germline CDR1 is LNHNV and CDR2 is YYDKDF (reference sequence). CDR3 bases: TGTGCCACCAGCAGAGGGGGTGGCTACACCTTC. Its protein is CATSRGGGYTF. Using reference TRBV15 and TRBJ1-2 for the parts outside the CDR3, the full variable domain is DAMVIQNPRYQVTQFGKPVTLSCSQTLNHNVMYWYQQKSSQAPKLLFHYYDKDFNNEADTPDNFQSRRPNTSFCFLDIRSPGLGDTAMYLCATSRGGGYTFGSGTRLTVV.

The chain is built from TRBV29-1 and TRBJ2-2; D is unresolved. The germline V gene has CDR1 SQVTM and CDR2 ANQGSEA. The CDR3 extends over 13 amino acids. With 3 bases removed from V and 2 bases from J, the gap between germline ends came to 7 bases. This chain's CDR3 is CSVEVSNTGELFF. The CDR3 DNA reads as TGCAGCGTTGAGGTCAGCAACACCGGGGAGCTGTTTTTT.

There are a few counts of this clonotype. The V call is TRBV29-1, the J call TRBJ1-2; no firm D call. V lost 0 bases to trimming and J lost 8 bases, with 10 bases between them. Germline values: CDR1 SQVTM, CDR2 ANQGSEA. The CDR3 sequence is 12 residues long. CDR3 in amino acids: CSVEESVRGYTF. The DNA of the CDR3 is TGCAGCGTTGAAGAGTCCGTTCGAGGCTACACCTTC. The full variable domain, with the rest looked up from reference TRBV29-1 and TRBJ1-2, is SAVISQKPSRDICQRGTSLTIQCQVDSQVTMMFWYRQQPGQSLTLIATANQGSEATYESGFVIDKFPISRPNLTFSTLTVSNMSPEDSSIYLCSVEESVRGYTFGSGTRLTVV.

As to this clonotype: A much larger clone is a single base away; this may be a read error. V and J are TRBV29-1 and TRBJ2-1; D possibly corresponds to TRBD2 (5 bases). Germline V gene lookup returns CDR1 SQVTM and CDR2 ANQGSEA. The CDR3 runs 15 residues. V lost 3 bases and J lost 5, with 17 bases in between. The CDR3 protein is CSVDPVQTTHNEQFF. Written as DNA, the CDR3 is TGCAGCGTTGATCCTGTGCAGACTACCCACAATGAGCAGTTCTTC.

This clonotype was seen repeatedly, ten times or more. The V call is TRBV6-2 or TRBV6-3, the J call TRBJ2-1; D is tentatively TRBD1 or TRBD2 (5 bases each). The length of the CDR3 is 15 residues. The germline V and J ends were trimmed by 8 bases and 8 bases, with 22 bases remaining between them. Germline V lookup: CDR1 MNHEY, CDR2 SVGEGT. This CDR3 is CASGSSGTPADEQFF. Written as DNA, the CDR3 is TGTGCCAGCGGGTCATCCGGGACCCCCGCGGATGAGCAGTTCTTC.

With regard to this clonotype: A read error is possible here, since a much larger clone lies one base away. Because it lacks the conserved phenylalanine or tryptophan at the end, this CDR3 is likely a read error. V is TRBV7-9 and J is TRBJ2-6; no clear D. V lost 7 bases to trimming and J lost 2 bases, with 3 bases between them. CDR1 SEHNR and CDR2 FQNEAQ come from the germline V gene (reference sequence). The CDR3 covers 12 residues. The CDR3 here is CASNAGANVLTS. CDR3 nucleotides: TGTGCCAGCAATGCTGGGGCCAACGTCCTGACTTCC.

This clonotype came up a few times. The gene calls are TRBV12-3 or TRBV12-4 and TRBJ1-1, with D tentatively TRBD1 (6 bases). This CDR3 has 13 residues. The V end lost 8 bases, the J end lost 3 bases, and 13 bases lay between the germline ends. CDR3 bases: TGTGCCAGCGGAAACAGGGCTGACACTGAAGCTTTCTTT. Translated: CASGNRADTEAFF.